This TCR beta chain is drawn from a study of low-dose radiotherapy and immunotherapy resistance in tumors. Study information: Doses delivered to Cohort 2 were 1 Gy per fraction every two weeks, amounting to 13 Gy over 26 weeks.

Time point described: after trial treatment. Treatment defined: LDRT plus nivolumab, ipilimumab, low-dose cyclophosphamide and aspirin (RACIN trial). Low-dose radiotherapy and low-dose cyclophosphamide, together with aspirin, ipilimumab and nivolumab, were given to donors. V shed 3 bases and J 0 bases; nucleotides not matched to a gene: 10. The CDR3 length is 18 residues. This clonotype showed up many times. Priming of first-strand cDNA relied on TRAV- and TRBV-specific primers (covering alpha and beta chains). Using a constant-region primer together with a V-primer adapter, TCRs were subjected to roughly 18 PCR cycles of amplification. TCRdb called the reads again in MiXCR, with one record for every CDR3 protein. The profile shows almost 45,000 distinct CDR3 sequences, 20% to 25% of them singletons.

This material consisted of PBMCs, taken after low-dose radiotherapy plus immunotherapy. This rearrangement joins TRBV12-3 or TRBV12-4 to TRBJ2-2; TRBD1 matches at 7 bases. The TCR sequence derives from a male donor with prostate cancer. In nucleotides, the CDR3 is TGTGCCAGCAGTTTCCGCCCAACAGGGGCGGCGAACACCGGGGAGCTGTTTTTT. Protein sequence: CASSFRPTGAANTGELFF.